This T cell receptor beta chain was recorded in a study of T-cell reconstitution after alpha-beta-depleted transplantation in children. The authors prepared the TCRbeta library with unique molecular identifiers. Using its own MiXCR run on the PCR reads, TCRdb lists one record per CDR3 protein. The repertoire consists of about 610,000 distinct CDR3 sequences, with roughly a tenth occurring once and the leading ten covering 3.5% to 5%. Germline lookup yields CDR1 GTSNPN and CDR2 SVGIG (reference sequence). The V end lost 4 bases, the J end lost 10 bases, and 16 bases lay between the germline ends. The CDR3 covers 12 residues.

The chain links TRBV30 to TRBJ1-1; D call uncertain. The clonotype was recovered from a human donor who donated a stem cell graft to a child with acute myeloid leukemia. The input for sequencing was PBMCs from the stem cell graft donor, taken from the stem cell graft. In DNA, the CDR3 is TGTGCCTGGACCCTCAGGAAAGGGAGAGCTTTCTTT. Amino acids: CAWTLRKGRAFF.